Listed below are T cell receptor beta chains from one sample, sequenced in a study of blood T cell repertoires in COVID-19. Profiled with immunoSEQ multiplex PCR; TCRdb holds only in-frame clones, not every one. The sample records about 220,000 clones, 86% being singletons. The sequenced sample was PBMCs or T cells enriched from blood (not recorded which). Receptors were obtained from a woman in her thirties or forties with acute COVID-19. Both conserved end residues are trimmed from each CDR3. Each record gives: V gene, D gene, J gene, CDR3 protein. A D gene is named only where the DNA matches it firmly.

>TRBV6-2/TRBV6-3|NA|TRBJ1-2
ASSSRLGSLNYGYT
>TRBV6-5|TRBD1|TRBJ1-2
ASLRGRNYGYT
>TRBV5-1|NA|TRBJ2-3
ASSLAGYTDTQY
>TRBV2|NA|TRBJ2-7
ASRDLVGTPYEQY
>TRBV19|TRBD2|TRBJ2-7
ASTPRGGSYEQY
>TRBV24-1|NA|TRBJ2-1
ATSDQQGGLYNEQF
>TRBV19|NA|TRBJ1-4
ASSIGAYGTNEKLF
>TRBV19|TRBD1|TRBJ1-5
ASIDRGDQPQH
>TRBV30|TRBD2|TRBJ2-3
AWSSGGATDTQY
>TRBV3-1/TRBV3-2|TRBD1|TRBJ1-2
ASSQVLGSTGAYT
>TRBV5-1|NA|TRBJ1-1
ASSFSRDEAF
>TRBV6-5|NA|TRBJ2-7
ASRRDYEQY
>TRBV3-1/TRBV3-2|TRBD1|TRBJ1-1
ASSPTGGANTEAF
>TRBV18|NA|TRBJ1-4
ASSPGQGGEKLF
>TRBV7-3|NA|TRBJ1-1
ASSSKPGTGLTEAF
>TRBV9|NA|TRBJ1-1
ASSEDLNTEAF
>TRBV2|TRBD1|TRBJ1-5
ASRTGTATRNQPQH
>TRBV11-2|NA|TRBJ2-2
ASSRAGVGTGELF
>TRBV2|TRBD1|TRBJ2-2
ASIKDRYNTGELF
>TRBV27|TRBD1|TRBJ1-3
ASSPGAGGSANTIY
>TRBV15|TRBD1|TRBJ2-5
ATSREGTRDRTGGTQY
>TRBV2|NA|TRBJ1-1
ARTPGGAF
>TRBV5-5|NA|TRBJ2-1
ASSLEGGLNNEQF
>TRBV19|NA|TRBJ1-6
ASSIFGDSPLH
>TRBV19|TRBD1|TRBJ2-5
ASTPGTGVGETQY
>TRBV6-2/TRBV6-3|NA|TRBJ1-5
ASSYGTSKQPQH
>TRBV25-1|TRBD1|TRBJ2-2
ASSTIGTGAYTGELF
>TRBV7-3|NA|TRBJ1-1
ASSLTGGLYTEAF
>TRBV6-5|TRBD1|TRBJ1-1
ASSPPGTVNTEAF
>TRBV3-1/TRBV3-2|NA|TRBJ2-2
ASSQDRSRDTGELF
>TRBV5-1|NA|TRBJ2-1
ASSSKLPGHHNEQF
>TRBV7-3|NA|TRBJ2-2
ASSLNSNGELF
>TRBV7-2|TRBD2|TRBJ2-5
ASTRTSGYETQY
>TRBV5-1|TRBD1|TRBJ1-6
ASSLDNRGNSPLH
>TRBV5-1|NA|TRBJ1-1
ASSLVDLTGNTEAF
>TRBV7-2|NA|TRBJ2-1
ASSRTDYNEQF
>TRBV11-3|TRBD1|TRBJ1-6
ASSSLPDRANSPLH
>TRBV5-1|TRBD1|TRBJ1-2
ASSFQGAADGYT
>TRBV28|NA|TRBJ2-6
ASSAPQGSGANVLT
>TRBV14|TRBD2|TRBJ2-3
ASSQVQTSGVTDTQY
>TRBV7-9|NA|TRBJ1-4
ASSLNEKLF
>TRBV5-1|NA|TRBJ2-1
ASSFDSSYNEQF
>TRBV3-1/TRBV3-2|TRBD2|TRBJ2-3
ASSQDRGAGGTDTQY
>TRBV7-3|NA|TRBJ1-2
ASSQPGNYGYT